The 2 T cell receptor beta chains in this list originate from one sample, sequenced in a study of CD8+ T cells in alopecia areata. The sample's treatment: oral pan-JAK inhibitor, 5-10 mg twice daily. Following RNA extraction, reverse transcription yielded cDNA that acted as the sequencing template. Sequencing was performed with immunoSEQ multiplex PCR; in TCRdb, only in-frame clones are kept and a portion is missing. The repertoire holds about 180,000 clones, around half seen once, with under 14% in the top ten. The sequencing here drew on CD8+ T cells sorted from blood, taken at week 24, from a patient treated with tofacitinib. These receptors were collected from a human donor with alopecia areata.

The rearrangement uses TRBV4-1 and TRBJ2-7; possibly TRBD1 for D (6 bases). The CDR3 is 13 amino acids. Germline V gene sequence: CDR1 MGHRA, CDR2 YSYEKL. Trimming took 4 bases from V and 3 from J, leaving 10 bases between them. The CDR3 protein is CASSPWTDYEQYF. Here the CDR3 DNA reads TGCGCCAGCAGCCCATGGACAGACTACGAGCAGTACTTC.

This chain links TRBV29-1 with TRBJ1-2; the match to TRBD1 covers 10 bases. The CDR3 runs 13 residues. Looked up from germline, CDR1 is SQVTM and CDR2 is ANQGSEA. The CDR3 nucleotides read TGCATCACAGGGGGGACAGGGGACAATGGCTACACCTTC. Translating gives CITGGTGDNGYTF.